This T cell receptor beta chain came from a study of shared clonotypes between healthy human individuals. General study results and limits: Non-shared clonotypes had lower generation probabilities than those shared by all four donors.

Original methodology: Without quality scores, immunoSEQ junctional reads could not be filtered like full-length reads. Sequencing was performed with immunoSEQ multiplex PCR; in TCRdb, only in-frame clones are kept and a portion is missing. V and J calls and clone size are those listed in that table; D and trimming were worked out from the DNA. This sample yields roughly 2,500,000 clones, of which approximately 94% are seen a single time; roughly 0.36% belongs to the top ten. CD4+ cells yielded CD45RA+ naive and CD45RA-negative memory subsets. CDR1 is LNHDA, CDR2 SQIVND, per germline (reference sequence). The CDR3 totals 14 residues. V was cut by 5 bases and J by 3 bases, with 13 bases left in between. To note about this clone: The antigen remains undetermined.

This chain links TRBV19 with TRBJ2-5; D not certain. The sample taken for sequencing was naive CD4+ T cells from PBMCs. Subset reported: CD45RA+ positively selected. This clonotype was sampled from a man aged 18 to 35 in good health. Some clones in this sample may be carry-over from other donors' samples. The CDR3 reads CASSYVGWKETQYF. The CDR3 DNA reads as TGTGCCAGTAGTTATGTAGGGTGGAAAGAGACCCAGTACTTC. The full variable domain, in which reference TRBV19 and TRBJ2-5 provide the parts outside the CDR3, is DGGITQSPKYLFRKEGQNVTLSCEQNLNHDAMYWYRQDPGQGLRLIYYSQIVNDFQKGDIAEGYSVSREKKESFPLTVTSAQKNPTAFYLCASSYVGWKETQYFGPGTRLLVL.